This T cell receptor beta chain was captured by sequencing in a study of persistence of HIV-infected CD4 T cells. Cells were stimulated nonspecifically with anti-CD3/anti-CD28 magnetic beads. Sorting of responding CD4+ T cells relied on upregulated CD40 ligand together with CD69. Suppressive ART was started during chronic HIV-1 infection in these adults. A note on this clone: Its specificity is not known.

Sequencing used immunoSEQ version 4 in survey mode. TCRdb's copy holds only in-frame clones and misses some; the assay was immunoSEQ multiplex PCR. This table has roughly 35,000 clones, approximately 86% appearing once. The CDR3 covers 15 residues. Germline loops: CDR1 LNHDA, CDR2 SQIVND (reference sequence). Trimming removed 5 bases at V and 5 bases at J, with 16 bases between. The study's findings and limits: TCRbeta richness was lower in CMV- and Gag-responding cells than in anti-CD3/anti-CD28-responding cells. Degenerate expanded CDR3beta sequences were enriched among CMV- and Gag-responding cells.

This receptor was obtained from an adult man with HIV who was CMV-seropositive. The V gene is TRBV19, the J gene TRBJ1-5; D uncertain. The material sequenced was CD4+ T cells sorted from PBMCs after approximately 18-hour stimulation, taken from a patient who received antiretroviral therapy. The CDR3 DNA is TGTGCCAGTAGTTGGTACCGGGAGAGAGATCAGCCCCAGCATTTT. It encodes CASSWYRERDQPQHF.